What follows are 30 T cell receptor beta chains derived from one specimen sequenced in a study of T-cell reconstitution after alpha-beta-depleted transplantation in children. Preparation of the TCRbeta library involved a method that used unique molecular identifiers. TCRdb re-derived calls from the PCR reads in MiXCR, one entry per CDR3 protein. The sample records some 340,000 distinct CDR3 sequences, under 13% being singletons. The sample consisted of PBMCs from the stem cell graft donor, taken from the stem cell graft. The source of these receptors is a human donor who donated a stem cell graft to a child with acute lymphoblastic leukemia.

V is TRBV27 and J is TRBJ1-2; 10 bases agree with TRBD1. The CDR3 has 16 residues. Losses at the gene ends were 2 bases for V and 3 bases for J; bases not matched to a gene: 6. Germline-derived CDR1 and CDR2 are MNHEY and SMNVEV (reference sequence). The CDR3 is CASSLVGTGEDYGYTF. CDR3 nucleotide sequence: TGTGCCAGCAGTTTAGTAGGGACAGGGGAAGACTATGGCTACACCTTC.

Many counts were recorded for this clonotype. This sequence joins TRBV12-3 or TRBV12-4 and TRBJ2-5, with D perhaps TRBD2 (8 bases). The CDR3 extends over 14 amino acids. Trimming removed 8 bases from V and 7 bases from J, with 20 bases in between. CDR3 sequence (DNA): TGTGCCAGCCCCTCCGGGAGGGGGCCAGGGACCCAGTACTTC. Translating it yields CASPSGRGPGTQYF.

V and J are TRBV11-2 and TRBJ2-3; 9 nucleotides match TRBD2. V gave up 6 bases and J gave up 3 bases; unmatched junction bases: 10. CDR1 SGHAT and CDR2 FQNNGV come from the germline V gene. This CDR3 has 16 residues. DNA of the CDR3: TGTGCCAGCAGACGCCGTAGCGGGAGTCTAACAGATACGCAGTATTTT. It translates to CASRRRSGSLTDTQYF.

V and J are TRBV12-3 or TRBV12-4 and TRBJ2-7, with TRBD2 matching 7 bases. Trimming took 2 bases from V and 4 from J; bases not matched to a gene: 17. The CDR3 contains 18 residues. CDR3 coding DNA: TGTGCCAGCAGTTTAACGGCGGGAGTACTAGTAGGAACGTACGAGCAGTACTTC. Translated: CASSLTAGVLVGTYEQYF.

The chain is built from TRBV7-2 and TRBJ2-3; D unresolved. The CDR3 extends over 16 amino acids. Germline V lookup: CDR1 SGHTA, CDR2 FQGNSA. V shed 6 bases and J shed 2 bases, with 18 bases lying between them. The CDR3 DNA is TGTGCCAGCAGACCAAAACTTTGGAGAAACACAGATACGCAGTATTTT. This encodes CASRPKLWRNTDTQYF.

This clonotype was seen at least ten times. The chain combines TRBV27 with TRBJ2-2, with D possibly TRBD1 on 8 matching bases. Germline CDR1 reads MNHEY; CDR2 reads SMNVEV (reference sequence). Between the trimmed V and J ends, which lost 1 base and 5 bases, there was a span of 11 bases. CDR3 length equals 15 residues. The CDR3, as DNA: TGTGCCAGCAGTTTATACAGGGGGGGGACCGGGGAGCTGTTTTTT. Its protein product is CASSLYRGGTGELFF.

The rearrangement joins TRBV7-2 to TRBJ1-4; D is possibly TRBD1 (5 bases). The V end was cut by 1 base, the J end by 0 bases, with 12 bases between. Germline assignment: CDR1 SGHTA and CDR2 FQGNSA. The length of the CDR3 is 17 residues. Written as DNA, the CDR3 is TGTGCCAGCAGCTTAGGCCCTAACAGGCCAACTAATGAAAAACTGTTTTTT. Translation: CASSLGPNRPTNEKLFF.

The sample holds many counts of this clonotype. This chain joins TRBV4-3 and TRBJ2-1, with D unresolved. Germline V gene lookup returns CDR1 LGHNA and CDR2 YSLEER. V was shortened by 0 bases and J by 4 bases, with 13 bases between the two germline ends. The CDR3 is 16 amino acids. DNA for the CDR3: TGCGCCAGCAGCCAAGATCCTGGGTCCCCTTACAATGAGCAGTTCTTC. As protein: CASSQDPGSPYNEQFF.

In this sample, this clonotype turned up many times. The V gene is TRBV9, the J gene TRBJ2-2, with a weak D call TRBD2 (6 bases). This CDR3 has 15 residues. The V and J ends lost 2 bases and 2 bases respectively, with 10 bases between them. Germline V gives CDR1 SGDLS, CDR2 YYNGEE. The DNA for the CDR3 is TGTGCCAGCAGCGTGCTAGCGCAAAACACCGGGGAGCTGTTTTTT. Its protein product is CASSVLAQNTGELFF.

The chain has TRBV7-8 and TRBJ2-7, with D tentatively TRBD2 (6 bases). Trimming took 5 bases from V and 2 from J, leaving 16 bases between them. This CDR3 region has 15 residues. Germline V gene sequence: CDR1 SGHVS, CDR2 FQNEAQ. CDR3 loop: CASSPGRRGTYEQYF. The CDR3, as DNA: TGTGCCAGCAGCCCTGGGAGGAGGGGAACCTACGAGCAGTACTTC. Based on the CDR3 plus reference TRBV7-8 and TRBJ2-7, the full variable domain is GAGVSQSPRYKVAKRGQDVALRCDPISGHVSLFWYQQALGQGPEFLTYFQNEAQLDKSGLPSDRFFAERPEGSVSTLKIQRTQQEDSAVYLCASSPGRRGTYEQYFGPGTRLTVT.

A few counts support this clonotype. This sequence joins TRBV15 and TRBJ2-7; TRBD2 matches 12 bases. CDR1 and CDR2 from the germline V gene are LNHNV and YYDKDF (reference sequence). The CDR3 consists of 15 residues. V dropped 0 bases and J dropped 4; count of bases not matched to a gene: 1. CDR3 in DNA: TGTGCCACCAGCAGAGAGCTAGCGGGAGGGTACGAGCAGTACTTC. Its protein product is CATSRELAGGYEQYF.

This clonotype was observed many times. The V and J genes are TRBV7-2 and TRBJ2-1, with 10 nucleotides matching TRBD2. The CDR3 contains 18 residues. J was trimmed by 4 bases and V by 2 bases; bases with no gene match: 11. CDR1 is SGHTA and CDR2 is FQGNSA in the germline V gene. The CDR3 DNA reads as TGTGCCAGCAGCTTACCTCCTTTGACTAGCGGGTTTTACAATGAGCAGTTCTTC. Its protein product is CASSLPPLTSGFYNEQFF.

This chain links TRBV6-1 with TRBJ1-2; D possibly corresponds to TRBD1 (6 bases). Germline CDR1 reads MNHNS; CDR2 reads SASEGT. The V end lost 7 bases, the J end lost 1 base, and 16 bases lay between the germline ends. CDR3 length: 15 amino acids. Here the CDR3 reads CASIPRGAVNYGYTF. Here the CDR3 DNA reads TGTGCCAGCATCCCTAGGGGGGCAGTTAACTATGGCTACACCTTC.

This clonotype has a count of ten or more. The chain combines TRBV5-1 with TRBJ1-1; 7 nucleotides align to TRBD1. There are 15 residues in the CDR3. Germline CDR1 and CDR2: SGHRS and YFSETQ. J lost 1 base, V lost 0 bases, and 3 bases had no gene match. In nucleotides, the CDR3 is TGCGCCAGCAGCTTGGGACAGGGACCGAACACTGAAGCTTTCTTT. It encodes CASSLGQGPNTEAFF.

This clonotype was counted only a few times. This chain connects TRBV6-1 to TRBJ1-1; TRBD1 is a possible D gene (5 bases). Trimming pared 6 bases from V and 4 bases from J, leaving 15 bases between. Germline V gene sequence: CDR1 MNHNS, CDR2 SASEGT. The CDR3 totals 14 residues. CDR3 nucleotides: TGTGCCAGCAGGCACAGGCGGGAGAGCACTGAAGCTTTCTTT. Translating it yields CASRHRRESTEAFF.

The rearrangement links TRBV29-1 to TRBJ1-2, with D possibly TRBD1 on 5 matching bases. CDR1 SQVTM and CDR2 ANQGSEA come from the germline V gene. This CDR3 has 12 amino acids. V lost 0 bases, J lost 6 bases, and 8 bases lay in between. Here the CDR3 reads CSVEDQGHGYTF. The CDR3 DNA sequence: TGCAGCGTTGAAGATCAGGGCCATGGCTACACCTTC.

This clonotype was recorded many times. This sequence joins TRBV29-1 and TRBJ1-1; TRBD1 agrees at 11 bases. Germline lookup yields CDR1 SQVTM and CDR2 ANQGSEA. Trimming removed 6 bases from V and 6 bases from J; junction bases left unmatched: 9. The CDR3 has 14 residues. The CDR3 region is CSVRTGGAKAEAFF. CDR3 in DNA: TGCAGCGTGCGGACAGGGGGCGCCAAGGCTGAAGCTTTCTTT.

This clonotype was detected a few times. One end of the junction does not line up with germline, which may come from a read error. The genes are TRBV10-3 and TRBJ2-7, with D perhaps being TRBD1 or TRBD2 (5 bases each). CDR1 and CDR2 from the germline V gene are ENHRY and SYGVKD. This CDR3 comprises 14 residues. The CDR3 here is CAISGGRTMNEQYF. The DNA of the CDR3 is TGTGCGATCAGTGGGGGTCGGACAATGAACGAGCAGTACTTC.

The chain carries TRBV4-3 and TRBJ2-7; 9 nucleotides match TRBD2. Losses at the gene ends were 3 bases for V and 3 bases for J; bases not matched to a gene: 3. From germline, CDR1 is LGHNA and CDR2 YSLEER. The CDR3 runs to 14 residues. The CDR3 here is CASSQASGIYEQYF. CDR3 bases: TGCGCCAGCAGCCAGGCTAGCGGGATCTACGAGCAGTACTTC.

The chain combines TRBV28 with TRBJ2-3; the match to TRBD2 covers 7 bases. Trimming at V came to 4 bases and at J to 2 bases, leaving 6 bases not matched to a gene. The germline gives CDR1 MDHEN, CDR2 SYDVKM. This CDR3 comprises 15 residues. The CDR3 nucleotides are TGTGCCAGCAGTTCCAATCTAGCGGACACAGATACGCAGTATTTT. Translation gives CASSSNLADTDTQYF.

This clonotype turned up a few times. The genes are TRBV4-1 and TRBJ1-5; 10 positions agree with TRBD1. The V gene's germline CDR1 is MGHRA and CDR2 YSYEKL. This CDR3 has 17 amino acids. V lost 4 bases and J lost 4; bases outside the gene matches: 10. In DNA form, the CDR3 reads TGCGCCAGCAGCCCCCTGGTTGGACAGGGGGGTAATCAGCCCCAGCATTTT. Its translation is CASSPLVGQGGNQPQHF.

This clonotype was picked up many times. This chain links TRBV5-1 with TRBJ1-1; 7 nucleotides line up with TRBD1. Germline lookup yields CDR1 SGHRS and CDR2 YFSETQ. The length of the CDR3 is 14 residues. V was clipped by 4 bases and J by 1 base; unmatched bases: 4. The CDR3 protein is CASSPGTANTEAFF. The CDR3, as DNA: TGCGCCAGCAGCCCCGGGACAGCGAACACTGAAGCTTTCTTT.

In this sample, this clonotype turned up a few times. V usage is TRBV7-2 and J usage is TRBJ2-1, with TRBD2 matching 10 bases. V dropped 1 base and J dropped 6; count of bases not matched to a gene: 6. The length of the CDR3 is 16 residues. Per the germline V gene, CDR1 is SGHTA and CDR2 is FQGNSA. CDR3 DNA sequence: TGTGCCAGCAGCTTAGGGGGGGCTAGCGGGAGCAATGAGCAGTTCTTC. It specifies CASSLGGASGSNEQFF.

This clonotype appeared once. The chain joins TRBV5-1 to TRBJ2-1, with 10 bases fitting TRBD2. Trimming cost V 0 bases and J 8 bases; bases outside gene matches: 11. The CDR3 is 17 amino acids. Germline loops: CDR1 SGHRS, CDR2 YFSETQ. The CDR3 loop is CASSLGATSGNYDEQFF. DNA for the CDR3: TGCGCCAGCAGCTTGGGCGCCACTAGCGGGAATTACGATGAGCAGTTCTTC. Supplemented by reference TRBV5-1 and TRBJ2-1, the full variable domain reads KAGVTQTPRYLIKTRGQQVTLSCSPISGHRSVSWYQQTPGQGLQFLFEYFSETQRNKGNFPGRFSGRQFSNSRSEMNVSTLELGDSALYLCASSLGATSGNYDEQFFGPGTRLTVL.

In its sample, this clonotype was seen many times. A read error may produce the germline difference seen at one junction end. V gene TRBV29-1 combines with J gene TRBJ2-1, with TRBD1 as a possible D gene (6 bases). Germline V gives CDR1 SQVTM, CDR2 ANQGSEA. CDR3 length: 14 residues. In nucleotides, the CDR3 is TGCAGCGTCGAAGGGGGAGAAGTTGGCAATGAGCAGTTCTTC. It yields the protein CSVEGGEVGNEQFF.

V gene TRBV2 combines with J gene TRBJ2-7; a possible D gene is TRBD1 (6 bases). The CDR3 totals 14 residues. The V end was cut by 10 bases, the J end by 4 bases, with 20 bases between. Germline V lookup: CDR1 SNHLY, CDR2 FYNNEI. The CDR3 DNA follows: TGTGCCACCACACAGGGATCCTCCCTGTACGAGCAGTACTTC. It encodes CATTQGSSLYEQYF.

The rearrangement uses TRBV28 and TRBJ2-1; TRBD2 matches at 11 bases. Germline assignment: CDR1 MDHEN and CDR2 SYDVKM. This CDR3 is 19 amino acids long. V shed 4 bases and J 4 bases; nucleotides not matched to a gene: 15. The CDR3 loop reads CASSYNPSTGTSGYNEQFF. In DNA form, the CDR3 reads TGTGCCAGCAGTTACAATCCTTCGACCGGGACTAGCGGTTACAATGAGCAGTTCTTC.

This clonotype came up a few times. The chain recombines TRBV7-3 with TRBJ2-5, with D possibly being TRBD2 (5 bases). The CDR3 has 14 amino acids. The germline gives CDR1 SGHTA, CDR2 FQGTGA. The germline V and J ends were trimmed by 2 bases and 5 bases, with 12 bases remaining between them. CDR3 nucleotide sequence: TGTGCCAGCAGCTTAGGAGGAACCCCCGAGACCCAGTACTTC. It specifies CASSLGGTPETQYF.

This chain joins TRBV20-1 and TRBJ2-1; 8 nucleotides match TRBD2. CDR3 size: 13 residues. Germline V gene sequence: CDR1 DFQATT, CDR2 SNEGSKA (reference sequence). Germline trimming cut 5 bases from V and 7 bases from J; bases unmatched to any gene: 7. This CDR3 reads CSAAMTSENEQFF. DNA of the CDR3: TGCAGTGCTGCGATGACTAGCGAGAATGAGCAGTTCTTC.

V and J are TRBV7-9 and TRBJ1-1; D uncertain. The ends were cut back, 3 bases at V and 1 base at J, with 6 bases in the middle. This CDR3 spans 13 amino acids. Germline V gene lookup returns CDR1 SEHNR and CDR2 FQNEAQ (reference sequence). The CDR3 reads CASSFAENTEAFF. CDR3 sequence (DNA): TGTGCCAGCAGCTTTGCAGAGAACACTGAAGCTTTCTTT. The complete variable domain, with remaining parts taken from reference TRBV7-9 and TRBJ1-1, reads DTGVSQNPRHKITKRGQNVTFRCDPISEHNRLYWYRQTLGQGPEFLTYFQNEAQLEKSRLLSDRFSAERPKGSFSTLEIQRTEQGDSAMYLCASSFAENTEAFFGQGTRLTVV.